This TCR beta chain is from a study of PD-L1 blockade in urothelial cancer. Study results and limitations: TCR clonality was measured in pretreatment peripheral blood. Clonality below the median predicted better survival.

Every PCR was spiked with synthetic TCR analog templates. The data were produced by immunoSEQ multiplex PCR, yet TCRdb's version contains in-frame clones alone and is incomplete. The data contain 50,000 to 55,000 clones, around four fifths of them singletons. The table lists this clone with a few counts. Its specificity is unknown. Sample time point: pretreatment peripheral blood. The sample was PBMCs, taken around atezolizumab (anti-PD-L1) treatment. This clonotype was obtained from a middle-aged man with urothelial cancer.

The CDR3, as DNA: TGTGCCACCTTGGACAGGGGGTATGGCTACACCTTC. It encodes CATLDRGYGYTF. This chain connects TRBV19 to TRBJ1-2, with 10 positions matching TRBD1. V gave up 10 bases and J gave up 5 bases; unmatched junction bases: 4. From germline, CDR1 is LNHDA and CDR2 SQIVND (reference sequence). The CDR3 has 12 amino acids.